This T cell receptor beta chain was found in a study of OX40 agonist ivuxolimab in advanced cancers. Profiled with immunoSEQ multiplex PCR; TCRdb holds only in-frame clones, not every one. The data show some 26,000 clones, around 79% seen once. CDR1 and CDR2 (germline): ENHRY, SYGVKD. The V gene end was trimmed by 3 bases and the J gene end by 0 bases; junction bases not matched to a gene: 11. The CDR3 length is 18 residues. Sequences were derived from CD4+ or CD8+ T cells sorted from blood, sampled in a trial of the OX40 agonist ivuxolimab. The V call is TRBV10-3, the J call TRBJ1-1; the match to TRBD1 covers 9 bases. The TCR sequence derives from an adult with an advanced solid tumor such as melanoma, head and neck, liver or kidney cancer. The CDR3, as DNA: TGTGCCATCAGTGAATTCCAGGACAGGGGACCTATGAACACTGAAGCTTTCTTT. Amino acid sequence: CAISEFQDRGPMNTEAFF.